Presented here are 18 T cell receptor beta chains from one specimen sequenced in a study of T cell changes during pregnancy in multiple sclerosis. TCRdb's table, derived via immunoSEQ multiplex PCR, lists solely in-frame clones and lacks some. There are roughly 49,000 clones in the sample; around nine tenths occur only once, and approximately 0.25% lies in the top ten. The material was CD4+ T cells from peripheral blood mononuclear cells, obtained in the second trimester of pregnancy. The receptors shown here come from a female donor with multiple sclerosis, enrolled in a pregnancy study.

This clone was seen only once. J is TRBJ2-2 and V is TRBV2; TRBD2 aligns across 8 bases. V lost 4 bases, J lost 6 bases, and 4 bases stayed unmatched. Germline V gives CDR1 SNHLY, CDR2 FYNNEI. The CDR3 consists of 14 residues. The CDR3 region is CASSVKRGSGELFF. In DNA form, the CDR3 reads TGTGCCAGCAGTGTAAAGCGGGGGTCCGGGGAGCTGTTTTTT. Combining the CDR3 with reference TRBV2 and TRBJ2-2 gives the whole variable domain EPEVTQTPSHQVTQMGQEVILRCVPISNHLYFYWYRQILGQKVEFLVSFYNNEISEKSEIFDDQFSVERPDGSNFTLKIRSTKLEDSAMYFCASSVKRGSGELFFGEGSRLTVL.

J is TRBJ1-6 and V is TRBV6-4, with 9 bases that match TRBD1. The CDR3 covers 14 residues. J was trimmed by 5 bases and V by 6 bases; bases with no gene match: 2. In germline, CDR1 is MRHNA, CDR2 SNTAGT. The CDR3 loop is CASRQGANNSPLHF. CDR3 in DNA: TGTGCCAGCAGACAGGGGGCGAATAATTCACCCCTCCACTTT.

This clone appeared once. This chain uses TRBV19 with TRBJ2-7; 11 nucleotides line up with TRBD1. Germline CDR1 and CDR2: LNHDA and SQIVND (reference sequence). The CDR3 is 16 amino acids. J lost 5 bases, V lost 3 bases, and 9 bases had no gene match. The CDR3 region has the DNA TGTGCCAGTAGTATTAGTAGGACAGGGGGCGCGAACGAGCAGTACTTC. Encoded protein: CASSISRTGGANEQYF.

The rearrangement uses TRBV2 and TRBJ1-5, with a possible D match to TRBD1 (5 bases). This CDR3 region has 16 residues. V was shortened by 6 bases and J by 5 bases, with 20 bases between the two germline ends. Germline loops: CDR1 SNHLY, CDR2 FYNNEI. CDR3 sequence reads: CASSVQGGREHQPQHF. The CDR3 DNA reads TGTGCCAGCAGCGTCCAGGGAGGTAGGGAACATCAGCCCCAGCATTTT.

This clone was counted a few times. This chain uses TRBV5-1 with TRBJ1-5; D gene uncertain. This CDR3 contains 15 residues. Trimming removed 0 bases at V and 0 bases at J, with 7 bases between. The germline V gene has CDR1 SGHRS and CDR2 YFSETQ. DNA of the CDR3: TGCGCCAGCAGCTTGGTACAGTATAGCAATCAGCCCCAGCATTTT. This gives the protein CASSLVQYSNQPQHF.

This chain connects TRBV4-1 to TRBJ1-1; D unclear. Germline CDR1 and CDR2: MGHRA and YSYEKL. Trimming took off 4 bases at V and 4 bases at J, with 16 bases between the two ends. There are 15 residues in the CDR3. The CDR3 nucleotides are TGCGCCAGCAGCCTAAGTGCGCGGGGAGGCACTGAAGCTTTCTTT. This sequence encodes CASSLSARGGTEAFF.

This rearrangement joins TRBV5-1 to TRBJ2-6, with TRBD1 matching over 9 bases. Germline CDR1 is SGHRS and CDR2 is YFSETQ. The CDR3 consists of 19 residues. V lost 2 bases, J lost 1 base, and 10 bases stayed unmatched. The CDR3 nucleotides are TGCGCCAGCAGCTTAATCGCCGGGACAGGGCGGTCTGGGGCCAACGTCCTGACTTTC. Amino acid sequence: CASSLIAGTGRSGANVLTF.

The V call is TRBV9, the J call TRBJ2-7, with D maybe TRBD2 (6 bases). Germline V gene data show CDR1 as SGDLS and CDR2 as YYNGEE. The germline V and J ends were trimmed by 0 bases and 1 base, with 14 bases remaining between them. The CDR3 has 16 amino acids. DNA for the CDR3: TGTGCCAGCAGCGTAGGTGTAGCGGAAAGTTCCTACGAGCAGTACTTC. Translated, it gives CASSVGVAESSYEQYF.

The genes are TRBV27 and TRBJ2-5; TRBD2 is a possible D gene (6 bases). V was pared by 4 bases and J by 1 base, with 10 bases between. The CDR3 runs 14 residues. Germline values: CDR1 MNHEY, CDR2 SMNVEV (reference sequence). The CDR3 loop reads CASSWGVGQETQYF. CDR3 nucleotides: TGTGCCAGCAGTTGGGGGGTTGGCCAAGAGACCCAGTACTTC.

The V and J genes are TRBV2 and TRBJ2-5, with D possibly being TRBD2 (5 bases). This CDR3 region has 14 residues. The V gene lost 6 bases and the J gene lost 5 bases, with 16 bases spanning the gap. Germline-derived CDR1 and CDR2 are SNHLY and FYNNEI. CDR3 nucleotide sequence: TGTGCCAGCAGCGAAACCGGGGTTGGGGAGACCCAGTACTTC. It translates to CASSETGVGETQYF.

The V gene is TRBV7-2, the J gene TRBJ2-1; 9 bases align to TRBD2. Germline V gene lookup returns CDR1 SGHTA and CDR2 FQGNSA. There are 20 residues in the CDR3. V shed 0 bases, J shed 0 bases, and the junction held 12 bases outside the gene matches. The CDR3 region has the DNA TGTGCCAGCAGCTTAGCGCGGGTTAGCGGGGGCGGTAGCTCCTACAATGAGCAGTTCTTC. This translates into CASSLARVSGGGSSYNEQFF.

The chain joins TRBV10-3 to TRBJ1-5, with no clear D. The CDR3 totals 12 residues. The V end lost 4 bases, the J end lost 1 base, and 2 bases lay between the germline ends. Germline values: CDR1 ENHRY, CDR2 SYGVKD. The CDR3: CAISASNQPQHF. The CDR3 DNA is TGTGCCATCAGTGCAAGCAATCAGCCCCAGCATTTT.

The chain couples TRBV14 to TRBJ2-3; the match to TRBD1 covers 7 bases. There are 14 residues in the CDR3. J lost 5 bases, V lost 1 base, and 3 bases had no gene match. Germline V gene lookup returns CDR1 SGHDN and CDR2 FVKESK. CDR3 DNA sequence: TGTGCCAGCAGCCAAGTGAGGGGGCTAGATACGCAGTATTTT. It yields the protein CASSQVRGLDTQYF.

This CDR3 reads CATTPRTTSGSPLHF. The CDR3 DNA follows: TGTGCCACCACCCCAAGGACAACCTCGGGCTCACCCCTCCACTTT. The chain is built from TRBV15 and TRBJ1-6; the D gene is possibly TRBD1 (5 bases). V was cut by 7 bases and J by 10 bases, with 20 bases left in between. This CDR3 comprises 15 residues. Germline loops: CDR1 LNHNV, CDR2 YYDKDF (reference sequence).

This chain joins TRBV19 and TRBJ2-3, with 7 bases fitting TRBD2. J was trimmed by 4 bases and V by 0 bases; bases with no gene match: 4. CDR1 and CDR2 (germline): LNHDA, SQIVND (reference sequence). This CDR3 region has 15 residues. Here the CDR3 DNA reads TGTGCCAGTAGTATAGAGCGGGGGACGCCAGATACGCAGTATTTT. Protein: CASSIERGTPDTQYF.

The table lists this clone with a few counts. The V and J genes are TRBV10-3 and TRBJ1-6; D is unresolved. Germline V lookup: CDR1 ENHRY, CDR2 SYGVKD. There are 13 residues in the CDR3. Trimming left V 2 bases short and J 8 bases short, with 7 bases between. The CDR3 DNA sequence: TGTGCCATCAGTGAGGCCCAGGATTCACCCCTCCACTTT. This translates into CAISEAQDSPLHF.

The chain carries TRBV2 and TRBJ1-3, with 9 bases that match TRBD1. The V segment lost 4 bases and the J segment 2 bases; nucleotides outside the gene matches: 3. CDR1 SNHLY and CDR2 FYNNEI come from the germline V gene. The CDR3 is 15 residues long. For the CDR3, the DNA is TGTGCCAGCAGTGGGACAGGGGTTACTGGAAACACCATATATTTT. Translation: CASSGTGVTGNTIYF.

V and J are TRBV7-2 and TRBJ1-3; no clear D. The CDR3 sequence is 16 residues long. Trimming shortened V by 4 bases and J by 2 bases, and 15 bases separated the two germline ends. Per germline, CDR1 SGHTA and CDR2 FQGNSA. The CDR3 nucleotides read TGTGCCAGCAGCTCCCGTGAAGGAGGAGCTGGAAACACCATATATTTT. It is translated as CASSSREGGAGNTIYF.